This T cell receptor (beta chain) was recovered during a study of breast tumors, draining lymph nodes, adjacent tissues. The lymph nodes were axillary draining lymph nodes from breast cancer patients. The study, taken as a whole, reports: Findings are consistent with lymph node origin and intratumoral expansion of most tumor T cells. Luminal-like breast cancer showed significantly greater tumor-nontumor repertoire similarity than basal-like breast cancer did.

This clonotype came up many times. Its antigen remains unidentified. In germline, CDR1 is DFQATT, CDR2 SNEGSKA (reference sequence). The CDR3 consists of 13 residues. V shed 5 bases and J 7 bases; nucleotides not matched to a gene: 8. TCRdb re-derived calls from the multiplex PCR reads in MiXCR, one entry per CDR3 protein. The sample has fewer than 250,000 distinct CDR3 sequences; about a third are singletons. What was sequenced was axillary lymph node tissue. The sequence was obtained from a female donor with breast cancer. Some clones in this sample may be carry-over from other donors' samples. V and J are TRBV20-1 and TRBJ2-1; TRBD1 agrees at 7 bases. CDR3 coding DNA: TGCAGTGCTCAAAACCCCAGGGGGAATGAGCAGTTCTTC. This encodes CSAQNPRGNEQFF.